This T cell receptor beta chain is from a study of T cell clones after liver transplantation. Study summary: HCV positivity affected three of eight recipients; the rest lacked autoimmune or viral indications. Subjects received no induction therapy and standard immunosuppression until randomization at 12-24 months post-transplant. Overall study findings and caveats: Graft donor-reactive T cells may have migrated into the graft rather than being deleted. Compared with third party-reactive sequences, donor-reactive ones declined more, independent of withdrawal success.

The repertoire was sequenced with immunoSEQ multiplex PCR; TCRdb's copy has only in-frame clones and lacks some. The sample has about 33,000 clones; approximately 96% are singletons. Germline V gene lookup returns CDR1 SEHNR and CDR2 FQNEAQ (reference sequence). The CDR3 totals 15 residues. J was trimmed by 4 bases and V by 5 bases; bases with no gene match: 7. As for this clone: Antigen unknown.

The genes are TRBV7-9 and TRBJ2-3; 9 nucleotides agree with TRBD1. The TCR was taken from a human patient who received a liver transplant. The graft donor may have contributed some T cells. Here the sequenced sample was CD8+ T cells from blood, taken 12 months after liver transplant. The CDR3, as DNA: TGTGCCAGCAGCCCGGACAGGGGAAGGGCAGATACGCAGTATTTT. This gives the protein CASSPDRGRADTQYF.